This TCR beta chain was found in a study of OX40 agonist ivuxolimab in advanced cancers. Study-level information: Treatment of patients was with ivuxolimab, an agonistic anti-OX40 (CD134) antibody. Study-level results: There were, on average, more expanded clones in CD8+ T cells than in CD4+. Nonresponders included some who also had low normalized T-cell clonal expansion.

Germline assignment: CDR1 GTSNPN and CDR2 SVGIG (reference sequence). This CDR3 has 14 amino acids. V lost 3 bases and J 3 bases, leaving 15 bases between the germline ends. Note on this clone: The antigen remains unidentified.

Sequencing was performed with immunoSEQ multiplex PCR; in TCRdb, only in-frame clones are kept and a portion is missing. The data hold about 67,000 clones, with around 87% observed a single time. The genes are TRBV30 and TRBJ2-7; D might be TRBD1 (6 bases). This material consisted of CD4+ or CD8+ T cells sorted from blood, taken in a trial of the OX40 agonist ivuxolimab. The sequence was collected from an adult with an advanced solid tumor such as melanoma, head and neck, liver or kidney cancer. The CDR3 is CAWRSGQKLYEQYF. The CDR3 DNA reads as TGTGCCTGGAGGAGCGGACAGAAGCTCTACGAGCAGTACTTC. Full variable domain (remainder filled in from reference TRBV30 and TRBJ2-7): SQTIHQWPATLVQPVGSPLSLECTVEGTSNPNLYWYRQAAGRGLQLLFYSVGIGQISSEVPQNLSASRPQDRQFILSSKKLLLSDSGFYLCAWRSGQKLYEQYFGPGTRLTVT.